Listed here are 5 T cell receptor beta chains from one sample, sequenced in a study of radiotherapy plus CTLA-4 blockade in lung cancer. The protocol was immunoSEQ multiplex PCR, while the TCRdb copy is restricted to in-frame clones and leaves out a portion. The data show 85,000 to 95,000 clones, with roughly four fifths seen just once and roughly a quarter held by the top ten. Sequenced material: peripheral blood, taken from a patient treated with radiotherapy plus ipilimumab. The receptor source for this set is a human donor with non-small cell lung cancer that progressed on radiotherapy plus ipilimumab.

The rearrangement links TRBV2 to TRBJ1-5; a possible D gene is TRBD1 (5 bases). V lost 7 bases, J lost 0 bases, and 13 bases lay in between. CDR3 length equals 15 residues. Germline V gene lookup returns CDR1 SNHLY and CDR2 FYNNEI. The CDR3 nucleotides read TGTGCCAGCAACCGGGACCGTTTTAGCAATCAGCCCCAGCATTTT. Its translation: CASNRDRFSNQPQHF.

V usage is TRBV2 and J usage is TRBJ2-2; 7 nucleotides agree with TRBD1. In germline, CDR1 is SNHLY, CDR2 FYNNEI. The J segment lost 0 bases and the V segment lost 6 bases, leaving 1 base of the junction unmatched. The CDR3 contains 14 residues. The CDR3 is CASRGTANTGELFF. CDR3 nucleotides: TGTGCCAGCAGGGGGACAGCGAACACCGGGGAGCTGTTTTTT. Supplemented by reference TRBV2 and TRBJ2-2, the full variable domain reads EPEVTQTPSHQVTQMGQEVILRCVPISNHLYFYWYRQILGQKVEFLVSFYNNEISEKSEIFDDQFSVERPDGSNFTLKIRSTKLEDSAMYFCASRGTANTGELFFGEGSRLTVL.

The gene calls are TRBV30 and TRBJ2-7; TRBD2 matches at 10 bases. CDR1 GTSNPN and CDR2 SVGIG come from the germline V gene (reference sequence). The ends lost 1 base at V and 3 bases at J; junction bases unmatched: 9. The CDR3 spans 16 residues. The CDR3 DNA reads as TGTGCCTGGAGTGCCCCAGGACTAGCGGAACTCTACGAGCAGTACTTC. Residues: CAWSAPGLAELYEQYF.

About this clone itself: The junction differs from germline at one of its ends, possibly a read error. The chain has TRBV5-6 and TRBJ2-5; 8 bases are a match to TRBD1. This CDR3 region has 13 residues. Germline CDR1 and CDR2: SGHDT and YYEEEE. CDR3 sequence: CASSLPQDRAPHF. The CDR3 DNA follows: TGTGCCAGCAGCTTGCCCCAGGACAGGGCCCCCCACTTC.

This clone was detected a few times. The CDR3 DNA reads as TGTGCCAGCAGCTTAATGAATGAGCAGTTCTTC. Its translation is CASSLMNEQFF. The chain has TRBV11-2 and TRBJ2-1; D remains unclear. CDR1 and CDR2 from the germline V gene are SGHAT and FQNNGV. Trimming pared 2 bases from V and 7 bases from J, leaving 3 bases between. The CDR3 consists of 11 residues.